Below are 3 T cell receptor beta chains sequenced from a single sample in a study of blood T cells in healthy people across ages (dated by TCRdb to between 2015 and 2016). The receptor library was made with 5' RACE. The data were produced on an Illumina HiSeq 2500. A second 7 to 11 cycle PCR used a sample-barcoded 5' primer and a J-beta primer mix. TCRdb itself trimmed the public reads at Q25 with fastp, ran MiXCR and retained productive beta chains. Rows are unified per CDR3 protein, each entry keeping the most common DNA and genes. The sample yields around 870,000 distinct CDR3 sequences; around 28% were counted once. The ten largest clonotypes hold around 15% of the sample. The sequencing input was blood. The receptors were sampled from a woman of 80 years or more in good health.

The table lists this clonotype with many counts. This chain connects TRBV7-2 to TRBJ2-3, with D tentatively TRBD2 (6 bases). Trimming removed 5 bases from V and 3 bases from J, with 15 bases in between. CDR3 length: 15 residues. Germline V gene lookup returns CDR1 SGHTA and CDR2 FQGNSA. In nucleotides, the CDR3 is TGTGCCAGCAGCACCGCGGTGGGGGGTACAGATACGCAGTATTTT. Translation: CASSTAVGGTDTQYF.

This clonotype appeared many times. V usage is TRBV28 and J usage is TRBJ2-7, with 8 nucleotides matching TRBD1. This CDR3 has 12 amino acids. V shed 7 bases and J 3 bases; nucleotides not matched to a gene: 2. Germline V gene lookup returns CDR1 MDHEN and CDR2 SYDVKM. DNA for the CDR3: TGTGCCAGCAACACAGGGGGCTACGAGCAGTACTTC. Protein: CASNTGGYEQYF.

This clonotype has a handful of counts. The CDR3 sequence: CASSEWGSGNQPQHF. CDR3 coding DNA: TGTGCCAGCAGTGAATGGGGGTCGGGCAATCAGCCCCAGCATTTT. This chain links TRBV6-1 with TRBJ1-5, with D possibly matching TRBD1 (5 bases). Trimming left V 2 bases short and J 2 bases short, with 10 bases between. Germline lookup yields CDR1 MNHNS and CDR2 SASEGT. This CDR3 is 15 amino acids long.